Listed here is a single TCR beta chain. Its specificity is not known. The data derive from a study of cytomegalovirus exposure and HLA in healthy donors. As for the study in general: An earlier analysis found some 120 million unique TCR beta sequences from about 190 million T cells. Across a few hundred genotyped donors, more than 75% landed in the Caucasian-associated ancestry cluster.

Healthy individuals who donated bone marrow served as the donors. Study-level results: With later analysis, a missense DCLRE1C variant became linked to TCR beta V- and J-gene trimming.

Vbeta (60) and Jbeta (13) primers were used in the PCR. The assay was immunoSEQ multiplex PCR, and TCRdb's table has in-frame clones only and misses some. This table holds hundreds of thousands of clones, just under 85% found once. Per germline, CDR1 MGHRA and CDR2 YSYEKL. V lost 0 bases to trimming and J lost 6 bases, with 6 bases between them. This CDR3 has 13 amino acids. The chain carries TRBV4-1 and TRBJ1-5; unclear D gene. The sequenced sample consisted of PBMCs. The clonotype originates from a woman aged 40-49 years in good health and CMV-seronegative. In DNA, the CDR3 is TGCGCCAGCAGCCAAGAGAGAGGTCAGCCCCAGCATTTT. Translated, it gives CASSQERGQPQHF.